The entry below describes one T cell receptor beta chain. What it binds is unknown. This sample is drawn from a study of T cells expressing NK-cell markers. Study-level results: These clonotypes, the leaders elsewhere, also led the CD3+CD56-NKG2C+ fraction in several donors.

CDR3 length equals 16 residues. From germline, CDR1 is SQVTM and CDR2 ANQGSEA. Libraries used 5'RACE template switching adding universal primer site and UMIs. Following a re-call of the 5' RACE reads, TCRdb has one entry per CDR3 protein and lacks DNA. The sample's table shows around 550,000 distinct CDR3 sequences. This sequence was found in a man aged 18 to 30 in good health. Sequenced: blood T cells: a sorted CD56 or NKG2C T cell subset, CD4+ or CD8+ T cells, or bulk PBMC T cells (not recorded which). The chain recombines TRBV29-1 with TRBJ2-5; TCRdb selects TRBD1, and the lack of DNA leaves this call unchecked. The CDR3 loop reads CSVDLRDRGRVETQYF.